These 4 T cell receptor beta chains originate from one sample sequenced in a study of glioma-infiltrating T cells after dendritic cell vaccination. The data were produced by immunoSEQ multiplex PCR, yet TCRdb's version contains in-frame clones alone and is incomplete. The sample lists tens of thousands of clones; around 86% were seen once. The starting material was blood, obtained before dendritic cell vaccination. The origin of the receptors is a human donor with glioblastoma.

The chain joins TRBV19 to TRBJ2-7, with 9 nucleotides matching TRBD1. The CDR3 contains 15 residues. Germline CDR1 is LNHDA and CDR2 is SQIVND (reference sequence). Trimming at V came to 6 bases and at J to 1 base, leaving 7 bases not matched to a gene. The CDR3 loop reads CASSPRGTGSYEQYF. The CDR3 DNA sequence: TGTGCCAGTAGCCCCCGCGGGACAGGGTCCTACGAGCAGTACTTC.

Only a few counts were recorded for this clone. V is TRBV5-4 and J is TRBJ2-7; 7 bases match TRBD1. Germline values: CDR1 SGHNT, CDR2 YYREEE (reference sequence). The CDR3 loop spans 13 amino acids. Germline trimming cut 4 bases from V and 0 bases from J; bases unmatched to any gene: 1. DNA for the CDR3: TGTGCCAGCAGCCGGACAGGCTCCTACGAGCAGTACTTC. Translation gives CASSRTGSYEQYF.

The chain carries TRBV7-2 and TRBJ2-3; 7 nucleotides line up with TRBD2. This CDR3 comprises 13 residues. Germline CDR1 is SGHTA and CDR2 is FQGNSA. The V and J ends lost 4 bases and 6 bases, in that order; junction bases with no gene match: 4. CDR3: CASSSQRGDTQYF. CDR3 sequence (DNA): TGTGCCAGCAGCTCCCAGCGGGGTGATACGCAGTATTTT.

This chain connects TRBV7-9 to TRBJ1-5; 7 positions match TRBD1. Germline CDR1 SEHNR, CDR2 FQNEAQ (reference sequence). There are 15 residues in the CDR3. Unmatched junction bases numbered 5, after V lost 4 bases and J lost 2 bases. This CDR3 is CASSSGQSRNQPQHF. CDR3 DNA sequence: TGTGCCAGCAGCTCGGGACAGTCCCGCAATCAGCCCCAGCATTTT.